This T cell receptor (beta chain) comes out of a study of blood T cells in healthy people across ages. General study points: The study could not conclusively compare naive and antigen-experienced cells, given its unsorted PBMCs. Measured against age, TCR beta diversity per million T cells decreased in a roughly linear manner.

A second 7 to 11 cycle PCR used barcoded and J-beta primers. MiXCR, applied by TCRdb to the 5' RACE reads, yields one record per CDR3 protein. The sample carries some 1.5 million distinct CDR3 sequences, 28% recorded once. The junction had 7 bases not matched to a gene; V was cut back by 4 bases and J by 2 bases. The CDR3 extends over 16 amino acids. CDR1 and CDR2 from the germline V gene are MNHNY and SVGAGI (reference sequence). Each donor was a healthy Caucasian individual from Russia, aged roughly 6 to 95. There are a few counts of this clonotype. Its antigen is not identified. Specimen: blood. V usage is TRBV6-6 and J usage is TRBJ2-3; 9 bases are shared with TRBD2. This sequence was found in a woman in her thirties in good health. CDR3 amino acids: CASSSEASGVTDTQYF. The CDR3 DNA reads as TGTGCCAGCAGTTCCGAAGCTAGCGGGGTCACAGATACGCAGTATTTT.